The 27 T cell receptor beta chains below were found in one sample sequenced in a study of long-term antiretroviral therapy in people with HIV. Survey-level immunoSEQ v3.0 assays were run. Repertoires were generated with immunoSEQ multiplex PCR, while TCRdb's copy carries only in-frame clones and drops some. The sample includes under 20,000 clones, around 75% of them seen just once. The input for sequencing was unsorted PBMCs, taken 1.5 years before starting antiretroviral therapy. The receptors were sampled from a woman between 50 and 59 years old with HIV.

The rearrangement uses TRBV27 and TRBJ1-2; TRBD1 matches 8 bases. CDR3 length equals 16 residues. Germline V gene sequence: CDR1 MNHEY, CDR2 SMNVEV (reference sequence). V lost 5 bases, J lost 5 bases, and 13 bases stayed unmatched. The CDR3 loop is CASSVSPSTGGYGYTF. The DNA for the CDR3 is TGTGCCAGCAGTGTAAGCCCCTCCACAGGGGGGTATGGCTACACCTTC.

This clone has only a few counts. The chain has TRBV11-2 and TRBJ1-6; maybe TRBD1 (5 bases). CDR1 and CDR2 (germline): SGHAT, FQNNGV. The length of the CDR3 is 13 residues. V lost 3 bases to trimming and J lost 8 bases, with 8 bases between them. The CDR3 loop is CASSLQGHSPLHF. DNA for the CDR3: TGTGCCAGCAGCTTGCAGGGCCATTCACCCCTCCACTTT.

The CDR3: CASSPAGTSGGHNEQFF. The CDR3 region has the DNA TGTGCCAGCAGTCCTGCCGGGACTAGCGGAGGACACAATGAGCAGTTCTTC. The rearrangement links TRBV28 to TRBJ2-1, with 11 positions matching TRBD2. V dropped 5 bases and J dropped 5; count of bases not matched to a gene: 11. Germline V lookup: CDR1 MDHEN, CDR2 SYDVKM. CDR3 length equals 17 residues.

The chain couples TRBV5-1 to TRBJ1-4; no reliable D call. Trimming shortened V by 5 bases and J by 12 bases, and 11 bases separated the two germline ends. The germline V gene has CDR1 SGHRS and CDR2 YFSETQ. CDR3 length: 11 amino acids. The CDR3 DNA reads TGCGCCAGCAGGAAGGATTTGGAACTGTTTTTT. Protein: CASRKDLELFF.

This clone appeared a single time. This sequence joins TRBV7-9 and TRBJ2-3; weak D call: TRBD2 (6 bases). The CDR3 loop spans 15 amino acids. Germline assignment: CDR1 SEHNR and CDR2 FQNEAQ (reference sequence). V was trimmed by 2 bases and J by 6 bases, leaving 15 bases between them. DNA of the CDR3: TGTGCCAGCAGCTTATCGGACCCAGGGAGGGATACGCAGTATTTT. Encoded protein: CASSLSDPGRDTQYF.

The V and J genes are TRBV5-5 and TRBJ2-2; D unclear. CDR1 and CDR2 (germline): SGHKS, YYEKEE (reference sequence). V shed 2 bases and J shed 2 bases, with 13 bases lying between them. The CDR3 length is 16 residues. CDR3 nucleotides: TGTGCCAGCAGCTTTATCGGCAGTCAAAACACCGGGGAGCTGTTTTTT. Translating gives CASSFIGSQNTGELFF.

The chain joins TRBV7-9 to TRBJ2-3; D not certain. The V gene's germline CDR1 is SEHNR and CDR2 FQNEAQ (reference sequence). This CDR3 comprises 16 residues. V lost 3 bases to trimming and J lost 6 bases, with 19 bases between them. The CDR3 sequence is CASSLGKAGSSDTQYF. The CDR3 nucleotides read TGTGCCAGCAGCTTGGGTAAGGCAGGCTCTTCGGATACGCAGTATTTT.

This chain joins TRBV18 and TRBJ1-1; no reliable D call. Trimming pared 4 bases from V and 1 base from J, leaving 1 base between. CDR1 is KGHSH, CDR2 LQKENI, per germline. This CDR3 is 11 amino acids long. CDR3 protein: CASSRNTEAFF. As DNA, the CDR3 is TGTGCCAGCTCACGGAACACTGAAGCTTTCTTT.

CDR3 sequence: CASSVSGTGRNNEQFF. For the CDR3, the DNA is TGCGCCAGCAGTGTGTCCGGGACAGGGCGAAACAATGAGCAGTTCTTC. The rearrangement links TRBV10-1 to TRBJ2-1, with 9 bases fitting TRBD1. The CDR3 runs 16 residues. After removal of 4 bases from V and 5 bases from J, the junction contained 9 bases not matched to a gene. The germline V gene encodes CDR1 WNHNN and CDR2 SYGVQD (reference sequence).

This clone was recorded only once. The CDR3 protein is CASNSGQLEDIQYF. CDR3 coding DNA: TGTGCCAGCAACTCGGGCCAATTGGAAGACATTCAGTACTTC. The V gene is TRBV7-8, the J gene TRBJ2-4, with no clear D. The CDR3 extends over 14 amino acids. V lost 7 bases, J lost 8 bases, and 18 bases lay in between. The germline V gene has CDR1 SGHVS and CDR2 FQNEAQ.

V gene TRBV5-1 combines with J gene TRBJ1-1; D is undetermined. Between the trimmed V and J ends, which lost 4 bases and 5 bases, there was a span of 12 bases. Germline CDR1 reads SGHRS; CDR2 reads YFSETQ. This CDR3 region has 13 residues. The CDR3 region is CASSPPLGTEAFF. The CDR3 nucleotides read TGCGCCAGCAGCCCCCCTTTGGGGACTGAAGCTTTCTTT.

The chain joins TRBV5-1 to TRBJ2-2, with D unresolved. The CDR3 length is 13 residues. V shed 4 bases and J shed 7 bases, with 11 bases lying between them. The V gene's germline CDR1 is SGHRS and CDR2 YFSETQ. The CDR3 bases are TGCGCCAGCAGCGCAGGCATAGGCGGGGAGCTGTTTTTT. Encoded protein: CASSAGIGGELFF.

This clone was picked up a small number of times. The chain carries TRBV5-5 and TRBJ1-5, with D hard to call. Trimming removed 0 bases at V and 5 bases at J, with 9 bases between. The CDR3 extends over 14 amino acids. The V gene's germline CDR1 is SGHKS and CDR2 YYEKEE (reference sequence). The CDR3 sequence is CASSLGTGHQPQHF. DNA for the CDR3: TGTGCCAGCAGCTTGGGGACCGGGCATCAGCCCCAGCATTTT.

The chain employs TRBV28 and TRBJ1-1; 9 nucleotides match TRBD1. There are 14 residues in the CDR3. The V gene's germline CDR1 is MDHEN and CDR2 SYDVKM. The V gene end was trimmed by 6 bases and the J gene end by 5 bases; junction bases not matched to a gene: 7. The CDR3 DNA sequence: TGTGCCAGCAGGTTGCCGGGACAGGGAACTGAAGCTTTCTTT. Its protein product is CASRLPGQGTEAFF. Together with reference TRBV28 and TRBJ1-1, the CDR3 gives the full variable domain: DVKVTQSSRYLVKRTGEKVFLECVQDMDHENMFWYRQDPGLGLRLIYFSYDVKMKEKGDIPEGYSVSREKKERFSLILESASTNQTSMYLCASRLPGQGTEAFFGQGTRLTVV.

This clone appeared a single time. V is TRBV27 and J is TRBJ1-2; possible D gene TRBD1, 6 bases. Germline CDR1 and CDR2: MNHEY and SMNVEV (reference sequence). V lost 3 bases, J lost 8 bases, and 13 bases lay in between. CDR3 length: 13 residues. CDR3 sequence reads: CASSLPGGGGYTF. As DNA, the CDR3 is TGTGCCAGCAGTTTGCCGGGGGGCGGAGGCTACACCTTC.

The rearrangement uses TRBV14 and TRBJ2-3; 8 nucleotides agree with TRBD2. CDR1 is SGHDN and CDR2 is FVKESK in the germline V gene. The CDR3 runs to 15 residues. V trimming: 2 bases; J trimming: 3 bases; junction bases outside the gene matches: 4. CDR3 in DNA: TGTGCCAGCAGCCAACACGGGGGGGGGACAGATACGCAGTATTTT. It specifies CASSQHGGGTDTQYF.

The rearrangement uses TRBV7-2 and TRBJ1-4, with D hard to call. The V gene's germline CDR1 is SGHTA and CDR2 FQGNSA. The CDR3 loop spans 13 amino acids. Trimming stripped 3 bases from V and 5 bases from J, with 7 bases between. CDR3 DNA sequence: TGTGCCAGCAGCTTGGGGTTCAATGAAAAACTGTTTTTT. Amino acid sequence: CASSLGFNEKLFF.

This clone has a single count. The rearrangement uses TRBV5-1 and TRBJ1-1; D gene uncertain. Germline CDR1 and CDR2: SGHRS and YFSETQ. The CDR3 runs to 14 residues. The V end was cut by 2 bases, the J end by 1 base, with 9 bases between. In nucleotides, the CDR3 is TGCGCCAGCAGCTTTAATGTTGGGAACACTGAAGCTTTCTTT. Encoded protein: CASSFNVGNTEAFF.

CDR3 protein: CASSPPGRPTEAFF. The CDR3 DNA reads TGTGCCAGCTCACCCCCGGGGCGGCCCACTGAAGCTTTCTTT. The chain uses TRBV18 and TRBJ1-1, with D perhaps matching TRBD1 (5 bases). V was clipped by 3 bases and J by 4 bases, with 12 bases between them. The CDR3 has 14 amino acids. Germline V gene sequence: CDR1 KGHSH, CDR2 LQKENI.

The rearrangement links TRBV5-6 to TRBJ2-6, with 7 nucleotides matching TRBD1. With V trimmed by 4 bases and J by 0 bases, 10 bases remained unmatched. Germline values: CDR1 SGHDT, CDR2 YYEEEE. This CDR3 spans 18 amino acids. CDR3 nucleotides: TGTGCCAGCAGCCTCGGACAGGTGATACTCTCTGGGGCCAACGTCCTGACTTTC. Translated: CASSLGQVILSGANVLTF.

V and J are TRBV12-5 and TRBJ2-7, with unresolved D. Deletions cut 0 bases from V and 9 bases from J, with 21 bases between. There are 16 residues in the CDR3. Looked up from germline, CDR1 is LGHNT and CDR2 is FRNRAP. CDR3 sequence (DNA): TGTGCTAGTGGTTTGGTAATCTCGATCCTAACCGGTTGGCAGTACGTC. Its translation: CASGLVISILTGWQYV.

This clone was counted only a few times. The chain links TRBV5-6 to TRBJ1-6, with D tentatively TRBD1 (5 bases). V was shortened by 0 bases and J by 11 bases, with 15 bases between the two germline ends. The CDR3 consists of 15 residues. From germline, CDR1 is SGHDT and CDR2 YYEEEE. Here the CDR3 DNA reads TGTGCCAGCAGCTTGGAAGGCGGGGGTCGGACACCCCTCCACTTT. Its translation: CASSLEGGGRTPLHF. Complete variable domain (other parts from reference TRBV5-6 and TRBJ1-6): DAGVTQSPTHLIKTRGQQVTLRCSPKSGHDTVSWYQQALGQGPQFIFQYYEEEERQRGNFPDRFSGHQFPNYSSELNVNALLLGDSALYLCASSLEGGGRTPLHFGNGTRLTVT.

The rearrangement uses TRBV7-3 and TRBJ2-2, with D hard to call. Trimming cost V 2 bases and J 1 base, with 5 bases left between them. The germline V gene has CDR1 SGHTA and CDR2 FQGTGA. The CDR3 sequence is 14 residues long. The CDR3 DNA reads TGTGCCAGCAGCTTATCAGGGAACACCGGGGAGCTGTTTTTT. It encodes CASSLSGNTGELFF.

To note about this clone: Other nucleotide sequences from this sample produce the same CDR3. Written as DNA, the CDR3 is TGCGCCAGCAGCTTGGAAGGCAGCGTGAACACTGAAGCTTTCTTT. Translated, it gives CASSLEGSVNTEAFF. The chain joins TRBV5-1 to TRBJ1-1; no clear D gene. The CDR3 loop spans 15 amino acids. The V end was cut by 0 bases, the J end by 0 bases, with 9 bases between. Germline CDR1 reads SGHRS; CDR2 reads YFSETQ. The whole variable domain, remainder taken from reference TRBV5-1 and TRBJ1-1, is KAGVTQTPRYLIKTRGQQVTLSCSPISGHRSVSWYQQTPGQGLQFLFEYFSETQRNKGNFPGRFSGRQFSNSRSEMNVSTLELGDSALYLCASSLEGSVNTEAFFGQGTRLTVV.

For the CDR3, the DNA is TGTGCCAGCAGCTCTTCAATTCGGACAGGGAGAAATTCACCCCTCCACTTT. As protein: CASSSSIRTGRNSPLHF. This chain joins TRBV11-2 and TRBJ1-6, with 8 bases aligning to TRBD1. The V gene end was trimmed by 4 bases and the J gene end by 7 bases; junction bases not matched to a gene: 12. CDR1 and CDR2 from the germline V gene are SGHAT and FQNNGV. The CDR3 extends over 17 amino acids.

The V and J genes are TRBV6-1 and TRBJ2-7; tentatively, D is TRBD1 or TRBD2 (6 bases each). From germline, CDR1 is MNHNS and CDR2 SASEGT. The V end was cut by 4 bases, the J end by 3 bases, with 19 bases between. This CDR3 comprises 16 residues. CDR3 coding DNA: TGTGCCAGCAGTGGTCAAGGGGGGTTCTTGGGCTACGAGCAGTACGTC. Translation: CASSGQGGFLGYEQYV.

V usage is TRBV30 and J usage is TRBJ2-3, with TRBD2 matching 9 bases. V dropped 5 bases and J dropped 8; count of bases not matched to a gene: 14. Germline V lookup: CDR1 GTSNPN, CDR2 SVGIG (reference sequence). The CDR3 is made up of 15 amino acids. CDR3 DNA sequence: TGTGCCTGGCTCCTCCTTAGCGGGGGCCCGGGTACGCAGTATTTT. Protein: CAWLLLSGGPGTQYF.